The T cell receptor (beta chain) under discussion was sequenced for a study of T cells in Graves' hyperthyroidism and ophthalmopathy. Looking at the study overall: Peripheral blood was drawn at first diagnosis, prior to all treatment.

The CDR3 sequence is 17 residues long. Losses at the gene ends were 0 bases for V and 0 bases for J; bases not matched to a gene: 4. Germline V gene sequence: CDR1 MNHEY, CDR2 SVGAGI. RNA transcripts served as the template for amplifying TCR beta CDR3 regions. HTBI primers were employed in a first-round RT-PCR of the TCR CDR3. Using its own MiXCR run on the multiplex PCR reads, TCRdb lists one record per CDR3 protein. The data contain 280,000 or so distinct CDR3 sequences, roughly 15% of them singletons. This clonotype was observed many times. The clonotype was recovered from a woman in her forties or fifties with Graves' hyperthyroidism that later progressed to Graves' ophthalmopathy. This rearrangement joins TRBV6-5 to TRBJ2-1; 8 bases fit TRBD2. Sequenced: blood. The CDR3 sequence: CASSYSTGGPSYNEQFF. CDR3 nucleotide sequence: TGTGCCAGCAGTTACTCCACGGGGGGGCCCTCCTACAATGAGCAGTTCTTC.